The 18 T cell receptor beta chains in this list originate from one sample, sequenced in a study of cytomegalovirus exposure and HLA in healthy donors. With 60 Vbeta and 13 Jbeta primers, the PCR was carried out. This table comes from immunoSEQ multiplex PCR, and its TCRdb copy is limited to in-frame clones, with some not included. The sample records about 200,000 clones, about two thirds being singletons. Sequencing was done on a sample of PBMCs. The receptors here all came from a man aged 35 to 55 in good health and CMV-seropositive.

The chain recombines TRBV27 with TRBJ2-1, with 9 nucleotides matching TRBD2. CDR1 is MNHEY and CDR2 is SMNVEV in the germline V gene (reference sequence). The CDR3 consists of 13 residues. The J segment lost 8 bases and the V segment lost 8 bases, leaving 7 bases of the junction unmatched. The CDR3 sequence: CASQRGAVHEQFF. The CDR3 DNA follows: TGTGCCAGCCAGCGGGGGGCCGTCCATGAGCAGTTCTTC.

CDR3 bases: TGCGCCAGCGGATACGGGGGGGAGGCCTACAATGAGCAGTTCTTC. It codes for CASGYGGEAYNEQFF. This chain links TRBV10-1 with TRBJ2-1; 8 positions agree with TRBD2. This CDR3 comprises 15 residues. The J segment lost 2 bases and the V segment lost 8 bases, leaving 8 bases of the junction unmatched. Germline lookup yields CDR1 WNHNN and CDR2 SYGVQD (reference sequence).

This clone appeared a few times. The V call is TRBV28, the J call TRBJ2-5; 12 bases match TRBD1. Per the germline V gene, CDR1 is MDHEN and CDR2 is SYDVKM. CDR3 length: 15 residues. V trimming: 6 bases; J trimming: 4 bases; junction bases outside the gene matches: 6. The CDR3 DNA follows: TGTGCCAGCAGCCGCCGGGACAGGGGGCGAGAGACCCAGTACTTC. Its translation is CASSRRDRGRETQYF.

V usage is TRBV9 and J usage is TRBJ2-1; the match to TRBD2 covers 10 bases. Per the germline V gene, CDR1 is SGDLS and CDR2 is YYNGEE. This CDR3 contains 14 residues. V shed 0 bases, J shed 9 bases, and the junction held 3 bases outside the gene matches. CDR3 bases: TGTGCCAGCAGCGTAGTCTCTAGCGGGGGTGAGCAGTTCTTC. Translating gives CASSVVSSGGEQFF.

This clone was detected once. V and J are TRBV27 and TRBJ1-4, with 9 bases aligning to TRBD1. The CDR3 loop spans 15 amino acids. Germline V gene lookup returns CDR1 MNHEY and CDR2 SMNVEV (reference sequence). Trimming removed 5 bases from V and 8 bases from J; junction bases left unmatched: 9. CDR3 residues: CASSPLDRGDEKLFF. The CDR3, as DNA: TGTGCCAGCAGTCCCCTGGACAGGGGAGACGAAAAACTGTTTTTT.

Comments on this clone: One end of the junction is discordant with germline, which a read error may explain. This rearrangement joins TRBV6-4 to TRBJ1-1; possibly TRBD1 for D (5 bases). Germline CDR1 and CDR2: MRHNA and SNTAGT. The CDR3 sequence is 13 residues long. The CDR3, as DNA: TGTGCCAGCAGTGGGGTATCAAGGGGCCCTCGGGTCTTT. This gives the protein CASSGVSRGPRVF.

CDR3 sequence (DNA): TGTGCCAGCAGCAGGGATACAGGGAGTTTTTCCGGAAACACCATATATTTT. Its protein product is CASSRDTGSFSGNTIYF. The chain has TRBV5-6 and TRBJ1-3, with D perhaps matching TRBD1 (6 bases). Trimming pared 4 bases from V and 4 bases from J, leaving 21 bases between. This CDR3 spans 17 amino acids. Germline CDR1 SGHDT, CDR2 YYEEEE. Combining the CDR3 with reference TRBV5-6 and TRBJ1-3 gives the whole variable domain DAGVTQSPTHLIKTRGQQVTLRCSPKSGHDTVSWYQQALGQGPQFIFQYYEEEERQRGNFPDRFSGHQFPNYSSELNVNALLLGDSALYLCASSRDTGSFSGNTIYFGEGSWLTVV.

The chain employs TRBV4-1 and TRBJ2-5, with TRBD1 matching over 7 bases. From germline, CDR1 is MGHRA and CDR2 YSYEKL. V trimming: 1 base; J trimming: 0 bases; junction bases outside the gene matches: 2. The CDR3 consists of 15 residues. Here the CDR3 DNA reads TGCGCCAGCAGCCAAGTGCAGGGGGACCAAGAGACCCAGTACTTC. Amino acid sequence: CASSQVQGDQETQYF.

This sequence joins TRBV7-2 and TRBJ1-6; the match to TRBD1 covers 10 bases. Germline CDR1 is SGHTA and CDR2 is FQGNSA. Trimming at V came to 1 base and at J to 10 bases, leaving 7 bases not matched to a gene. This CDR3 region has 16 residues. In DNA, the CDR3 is TGTGCCAGCAGCTTAGTCTCTGACAGGGGGCAGTCACCCCTCCACTTT. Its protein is CASSLVSDRGQSPLHF.

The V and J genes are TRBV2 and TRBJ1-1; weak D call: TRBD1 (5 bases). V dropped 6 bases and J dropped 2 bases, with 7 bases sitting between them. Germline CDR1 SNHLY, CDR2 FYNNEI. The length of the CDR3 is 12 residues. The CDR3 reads CASRRDNTEAFF. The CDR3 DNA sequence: TGTGCCAGCAGGCGGGACAACACTGAAGCTTTCTTT.

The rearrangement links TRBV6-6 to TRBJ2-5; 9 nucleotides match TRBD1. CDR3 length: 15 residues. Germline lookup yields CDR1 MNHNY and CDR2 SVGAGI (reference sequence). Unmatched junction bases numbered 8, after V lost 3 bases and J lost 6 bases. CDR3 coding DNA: TGTGCCAGCAGTTATGACAGGGGGGTCGGAAAGACCCAGTACTTC. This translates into CASSYDRGVGKTQYF.

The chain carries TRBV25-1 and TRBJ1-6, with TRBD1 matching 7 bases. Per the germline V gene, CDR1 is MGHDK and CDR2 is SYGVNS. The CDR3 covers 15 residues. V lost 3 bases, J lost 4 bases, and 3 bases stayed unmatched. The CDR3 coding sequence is TGTGCCAGCAGTGACGGGACAGTTTATAATTCACCCCTCCACTTT. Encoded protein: CASSDGTVYNSPLHF. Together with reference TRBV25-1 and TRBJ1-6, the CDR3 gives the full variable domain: EADIYQTPRYLVIGTGKKITLECSQTMGHDKMYWYQQDPGMELHLIHYSYGVNSTEKGDLSSESTVSRIRTEHFPLTLESARPSHTSQYLCASSDGTVYNSPLHFGNGTRLTVT.

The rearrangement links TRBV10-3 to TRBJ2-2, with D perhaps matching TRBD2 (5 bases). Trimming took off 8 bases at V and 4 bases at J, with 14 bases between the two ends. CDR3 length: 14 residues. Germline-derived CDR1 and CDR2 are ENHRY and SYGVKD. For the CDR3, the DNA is TGTGCCATCGGACGGGATTCGGGCACCGGGGAGCTGTTTTTT. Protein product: CAIGRDSGTGELFF.

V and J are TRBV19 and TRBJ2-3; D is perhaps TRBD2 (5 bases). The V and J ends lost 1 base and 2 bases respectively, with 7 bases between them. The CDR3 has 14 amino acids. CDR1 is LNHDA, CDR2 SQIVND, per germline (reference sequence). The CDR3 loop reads CASSIGENTDTQYF. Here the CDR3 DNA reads TGTGCCAGTAGTATAGGGGAGAACACAGATACGCAGTATTTT.

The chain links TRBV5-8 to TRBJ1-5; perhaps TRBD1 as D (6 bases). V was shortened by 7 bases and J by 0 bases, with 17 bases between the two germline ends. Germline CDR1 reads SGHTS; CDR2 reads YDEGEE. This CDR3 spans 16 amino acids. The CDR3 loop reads CASAIGQHNSNQPQHF. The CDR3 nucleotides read TGTGCCAGCGCTATCGGACAGCACAATAGCAATCAGCCCCAGCATTTT.

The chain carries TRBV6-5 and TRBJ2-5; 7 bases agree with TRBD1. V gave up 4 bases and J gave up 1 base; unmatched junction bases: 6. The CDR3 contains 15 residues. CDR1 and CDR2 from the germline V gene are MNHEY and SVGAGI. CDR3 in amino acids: CASSSLGQLQETQYF. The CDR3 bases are TGTGCCAGCAGTTCCCTGGGACAGCTCCAAGAGACCCAGTACTTC.

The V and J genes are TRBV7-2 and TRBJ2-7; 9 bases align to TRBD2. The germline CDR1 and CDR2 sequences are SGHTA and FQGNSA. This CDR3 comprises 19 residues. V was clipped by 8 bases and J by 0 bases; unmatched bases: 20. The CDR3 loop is CASAPTRLAGFSSSYEQYF. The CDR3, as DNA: TGTGCCAGCGCCCCGACGCGGCTAGCGGGGTTTTCAAGCTCCTACGAGCAGTACTTC. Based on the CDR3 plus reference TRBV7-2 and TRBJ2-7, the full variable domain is GAGVSQSPSNKVTEKGKDVELRCDPISGHTALYWYRQSLGQGLEFLIYFQGNSAPDKSGLPSDRFSAERTGGSVSTLTIQRTQQEDSAVYLCASAPTRLAGFSSSYEQYFGPGTRLTVT.

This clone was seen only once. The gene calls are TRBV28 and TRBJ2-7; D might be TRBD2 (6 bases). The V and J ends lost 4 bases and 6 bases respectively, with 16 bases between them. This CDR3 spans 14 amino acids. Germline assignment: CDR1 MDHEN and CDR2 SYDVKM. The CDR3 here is CASSSTGEASEQYF. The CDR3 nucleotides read TGTGCCAGCAGTTCCACGGGGGAGGCCAGCGAGCAGTACTTC.